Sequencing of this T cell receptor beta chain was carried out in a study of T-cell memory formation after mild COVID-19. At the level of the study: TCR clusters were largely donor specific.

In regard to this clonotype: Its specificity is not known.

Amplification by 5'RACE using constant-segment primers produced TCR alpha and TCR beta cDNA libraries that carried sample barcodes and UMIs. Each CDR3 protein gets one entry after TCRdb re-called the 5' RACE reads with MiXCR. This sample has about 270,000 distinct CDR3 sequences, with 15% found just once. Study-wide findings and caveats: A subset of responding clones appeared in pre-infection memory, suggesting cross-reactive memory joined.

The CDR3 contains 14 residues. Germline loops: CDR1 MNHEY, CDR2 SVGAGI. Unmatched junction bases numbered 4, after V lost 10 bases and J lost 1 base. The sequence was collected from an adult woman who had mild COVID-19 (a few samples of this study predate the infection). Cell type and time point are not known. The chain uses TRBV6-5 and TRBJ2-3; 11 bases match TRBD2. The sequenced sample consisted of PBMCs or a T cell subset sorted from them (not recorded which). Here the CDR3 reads CAIGTSGRTDTQYF. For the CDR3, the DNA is TGTGCCATCGGGACTAGCGGTCGCACAGATACGCAGTATTTT.